This T cell receptor beta chain is from a study of cytomegalovirus exposure and HLA in healthy donors. Overall study results and limits: Immune exposure was documented only through CMV serostatus. Among TCR sequences, most were rare, though some public TCRs appeared in many donors.

Concerning this clone: Antigen unknown.

The CDR3 is made up of 14 amino acids. Trimming left V 4 bases short and J 3 bases short, with 14 bases between. CDR1 SGHRS and CDR2 YFSETQ come from the germline V gene. With 60 Vbeta and 13 Jbeta primers, the PCR was carried out. The protocol was immunoSEQ multiplex PCR, while the TCRdb copy is restricted to in-frame clones and leaves out a portion. Of about 110,000 clones in the sample, around three quarters were seen once. V and J are TRBV5-1 and TRBJ2-7; D is perhaps TRBD2 (5 bases). The TCR was taken from a male donor in good health and CMV-seronegative. The material sequenced was PBMCs. The CDR3: CASSHVISDYEQYF. The CDR3 DNA follows: TGCGCCAGCAGCCACGTGATTAGCGACTACGAGCAGTACTTC.